Presented here are 17 T cell receptor beta chains from one specimen sequenced in a study of blood T cell repertoires in COVID-19. Sequenced by immunoSEQ multiplex PCR; TCRdb stores in-frame clones only, minus some. Among approximately 33,000 clones listed, around 90% were seen once. Source material: peripheral blood. The receptor set was obtained from a man aged 55-75 years with COVID-19, enrolled during active disease.

This chain connects TRBV7-9 to TRBJ2-1; 12 bases are a match to TRBD1. Germline V gene lookup returns CDR1 SEHNR and CDR2 FQNEAQ (reference sequence). The CDR3 contains 16 residues. Trimming removed 5 bases from V and 6 bases from J; junction bases left unmatched: 8. The CDR3 DNA is TGTGCCAGCAGCCGCTCCGGGACAGGGGGCTTCAATGAGCAGTTCTTC. Amino acid sequence: CASSRSGTGGFNEQFF.

The chain links TRBV11-2 to TRBJ2-7, with D tentatively TRBD1 (6 bases). CDR1 and CDR2 from the germline V gene are SGHAT and FQNNGV. Between the trimmed V and J ends, which lost 5 bases and 4 bases, there was a span of 18 bases. The CDR3 runs 15 residues. This CDR3 is CASSPSPSGEYEQYF. The CDR3 nucleotides are TGTGCCAGCAGCCCTAGCCCCTCAGGGGAGTACGAGCAGTACTTC. The variable domain in full, completed from reference TRBV11-2 and TRBJ2-7, reads EAGVAQSPRYKIIEKRQSVAFWCNPISGHATLYWYQQILGQGPKLLIQFQNNGVVDDSQLPKDRFSAERLKGVDSTLKIQPAKLEDSAVYLCASSPSPSGEYEQYFGPGTRLTVT.

The V gene is TRBV9, the J gene TRBJ2-7; D gene uncertain. The germline CDR1 and CDR2 sequences are SGDLS and YYNGEE. Trimming cost V 6 bases and J 6 bases, with 16 bases left between them. There are 13 residues in the CDR3. The CDR3 region is CASTGSVNGEQYF. The CDR3 DNA reads TGTGCCAGCACCGGCAGCGTCAACGGCGAGCAGTACTTC.

The V and J genes are TRBV7-2 and TRBJ2-1, with D tentatively TRBD2 (6 bases). The CDR3 extends over 17 amino acids. The V and J ends lost 5 bases and 8 bases respectively, with 25 bases between them. The germline CDR1 and CDR2 sequences are SGHTA and FQGNSA. CDR3 bases: TGTGCCAGCAGCCAATGGGAACGGGAGCCTCCCAGGGATGAGCAGTTCTTC. It translates to CASSQWEREPPRDEQFF. The full variable domain, in which reference TRBV7-2 and TRBJ2-1 provide the parts outside the CDR3, is GAGVSQSPSNKVTEKGKDVELRCDPISGHTALYWYRQSLGQGLEFLIYFQGNSAPDKSGLPSDRFSAERTGGSVSTLTIQRTQQEDSAVYLCASSQWEREPPRDEQFFGPGTRLTVL.

The chain uses TRBV12-3 or TRBV12-4 and TRBJ2-7; TRBD1 matches at 7 bases. This CDR3 region has 12 residues. Trimming at V came to 5 bases and at J to 6 bases, leaving 4 bases not matched to a gene. The CDR3: CASSTTGTEQYF. In DNA, the CDR3 is TGTGCCAGCAGTACGACAGGGACCGAGCAGTACTTC.

The chain uses TRBV19 and TRBJ1-2; 7 nucleotides match TRBD1. The CDR3 has 14 residues. Germline values: CDR1 LNHDA, CDR2 SQIVND (reference sequence). V trimming: 5 bases; J trimming: 8 bases; junction bases outside the gene matches: 11. The CDR3, as DNA: TGTGCCAGTAGTTCAGAAACCCAGACAGGGGGCTACACCTTC. It is translated as CASSSETQTGGYTF.

CDR3 protein: CASSPGQPQTTEAFF. CDR3 nucleotide sequence: TGTGCCAGCTCACCGGGCCAGCCTCAAACCACTGAAGCTTTCTTT. The chain combines TRBV18 with TRBJ1-1; D ambiguous. Germline values: CDR1 KGHSH, CDR2 LQKENI. The length of the CDR3 is 15 residues. V lost 3 bases and J 4 bases, leaving 15 bases between the germline ends.

The chain employs TRBV11-3 and TRBJ2-3, with D possibly matching TRBD2 (5 bases). Germline assignment: CDR1 SGHNT and CDR2 YENEEA. The length of the CDR3 is 14 residues. Trimming left V 8 bases short and J 6 bases short, with 18 bases between. The CDR3 region is CASLPTRDRDTQYF. The CDR3 coding sequence is TGTGCCAGCCTTCCGACGAGGGATCGGGATACGCAGTATTTT.

The rearrangement uses TRBV7-9 and TRBJ2-2; 9 nucleotides agree with TRBD2. Germline CDR1 and CDR2: SEHNR and FQNEAQ (reference sequence). With 5 bases clipped from V and 3 bases from J, the junction kept 7 bases outside the gene matches. The CDR3 loop spans 16 amino acids. CDR3 sequence (DNA): TGTGCCAGCAGCCATTGGGGACTAGCCTACACCGGGGAGCTGTTTTTT. Translated, it gives CASSHWGLAYTGELFF.

This clone came up a few times. V is TRBV18 and J is TRBJ2-7; a possible D gene is TRBD1 (5 bases). This CDR3 has 14 residues. Germline CDR1 is KGHSH and CDR2 is LQKENI. V shed 4 bases and J shed 0 bases, with 10 bases lying between them. The CDR3 region is CASSHDSYSYEQYF. CDR3 bases: TGTGCCAGCTCACATGACAGTTACTCCTACGAGCAGTACTTC.

The chain couples TRBV7-2 to TRBJ1-2, with D possibly TRBD1 on 5 matching bases. The CDR3 length is 14 residues. Germline CDR1 reads SGHTA; CDR2 reads FQGNSA. Trimming cost V 2 bases and J 8 bases, with 15 bases left between them. The chain's CDR3 is CASSLSGTPLGYTF. In nucleotides, the CDR3 is TGTGCCAGCAGCTTATCCGGGACTCCGCTCGGCTACACCTTC.

This clone was detected only a few times. The rearrangement joins TRBV5-1 to TRBJ1-1; tentatively, D is TRBD1 (5 bases). CDR1 is SGHRS and CDR2 is YFSETQ in the germline V gene. V was pared by 0 bases and J by 1 base, with 13 bases between. CDR3 length: 16 residues. The CDR3 DNA sequence: TGCGCCAGCAGCTTGGGACAGACCCGTCCGAACACTGAAGCTTTCTTT. It is translated as CASSLGQTRPNTEAFF.

V usage is TRBV27 and J usage is TRBJ2-7; 8 positions agree with TRBD1. V dropped 4 bases and J dropped 2; count of bases not matched to a gene: 4. The CDR3 consists of 14 residues. CDR1 MNHEY and CDR2 SMNVEV come from the germline V gene (reference sequence). The CDR3 nucleotides read TGTGCCAGCAGTTCCTCGACAGGGGCCTACGAGCAGTACTTC. Amino acids: CASSSSTGAYEQYF.

The rearrangement joins TRBV28 to TRBJ1-2, with TRBD1 as a possible D gene (6 bases). CDR3 length equals 15 residues. Germline lookup yields CDR1 MDHEN and CDR2 SYDVKM. The ends were cut back, 4 bases at V and 8 bases at J, with 20 bases in the middle. The CDR3 region has the DNA TGTGCCAGCAGTTCCCCGGGGGGGGGCGAAGTGGGCTACACCTTC. Translation gives CASSSPGGGEVGYTF.

This clone has a handful of counts. The chain links TRBV10-1 to TRBJ2-2; 7 bases match TRBD2. There are 13 residues in the CDR3. Looked up from germline, CDR1 is WNHNN and CDR2 is SYGVQD (reference sequence). J was trimmed by 6 bases and V by 2 bases; bases with no gene match: 0. The CDR3 DNA reads as TGCGCCAGCAGTGAGCGGGAGGCCGGGGAGCTGTTTTTT. Residues: CASSEREAGELFF.

CDR3 in DNA: TGCAGCGTTACAGGGGGACCTGGAAACACCATATATTTT. Amino acid sequence: CSVTGGPGNTIYF. The V and J genes are TRBV29-1 and TRBJ1-3; 8 bases agree with TRBD1. The CDR3 totals 13 residues. V lost 5 bases and J lost 2; bases outside the gene matches: 2. Germline V gene data show CDR1 as SQVTM and CDR2 as ANQGSEA.

This clone was picked up one time. The chain is built from TRBV19 and TRBJ1-5; 8 bases match TRBD1. V was clipped by 5 bases and J by 7 bases; unmatched bases: 10. From germline, CDR1 is LNHDA and CDR2 SQIVND (reference sequence). The length of the CDR3 is 15 residues. The CDR3 protein is CASSAGQVIEQPQHF. In nucleotides, the CDR3 is TGTGCCAGTAGTGCGGGACAGGTCATAGAGCAGCCCCAGCATTTT.